This is a list of T cell receptor beta chains from one sample in a study of regulatory T cells in long-lasting Graves disease. MiXCR, run by TCRdb on the multiplex PCR reads, gives a single entry per CDR3 protein. The sample holds a few hundred thousand distinct CDR3 sequences, 16% seen once. The same data also contributed to another study, on T cells in Graves' hyperthyroidism and ophthalmopathy.

The specimen comprised peripheral blood mononuclear cells (PBMCs), sampled at new diagnosis, from a patient treated with antithyroid drugs. These receptors originate from a man aged 35-49 years with Graves disease. CDR3s include the opening cysteine and the closing phenylalanine or tryptophan. The D gene is left open where the match is weak. Not all rows give a size; the values are once, few, many and, for expanded clones, a class.

D: TRBD1
J: TRBJ1-4
size: NA
V: TRBV10-3
CDR3: CAISEIRDSNEKLFF
DNA: TGTGCCATCAGTGAGATCCGGGACAGCAATGAAAAACTGTTTTTT

D: TRBD2
J: TRBJ2-6
size: NA
V: TRBV20-1
CDR3: CSARQAGGGSSGANVLTF
DNA: TGCAGTGCTAGACAGGCTGGCGGGGGGTCCTCTGGGGCCAACGTCCTGACTTTC

D: NA
J: TRBJ2-5
size: many
V: TRBV7-8
CDR3: CASSLQRGGGGASETQYF
DNA: TGTGCCAGCAGCCTCCAGAGAGGGGGCGGGGGTGCTTCAGAGACCCAGTACTTC

D: TRBD1
J: TRBJ2-2
size: many
V: TRBV5-1
CDR3: CASSFTGGYTGELFF
DNA: TGCGCCAGCAGCTTCACAGGGGGTTACACCGGGGAGCTGTTTTTT

D: NA
J: TRBJ2-5
size: few
V: TRBV5-1
CDR3: CASSLAYGGEQETQYF
DNA: TGCGCCAGCAGCTTGGCGTATGGGGGAGAGCAAGAGACCCAGTACTTC

D: TRBD2
J: TRBJ2-2
size: many
V: TRBV18
CDR3: CASSSTSGNFGELFF
DNA: TGTGCCAGCTCATCGACTAGCGGGAATTTCGGGGAGCTGTTTTTT

D: TRBD1
J: TRBJ1-5
size: many
V: TRBV3-1
CDR3: CASSRTGFNQPQHF
DNA: TGTGCCAGCAGCCGGACAGGCTTCAATCAGCCCCAGCATTTT

D: NA
J: TRBJ2-7
size: NA
V: TRBV4-1
CDR3: CASKGDRTYEQYF
DNA: TGCGCCAGCAAGGGTGACAGAACCTACGAGCAGTACTTC

D: NA
J: TRBJ2-2
size: once
V: TRBV6-1
CDR3: CASRQGDTGELFF
DNA: TGTGCCAGCAGACAGGGTGACACCGGGGAGCTGTTTTTT

D: NA
J: TRBJ1-5
size: NA
V: TRBV10-3
CDR3: CAISETGWGNQPQHF
DNA: TGTGCCATCAGTGAGACAGGGTGGGGAAATCAGCCCCAGCATTTT

D: NA
J: TRBJ2-1
size: NA
V: TRBV6-2/TRBV6-3
CDR3: CASKGGRSYNEQFF
DNA: TGTGCCAGCAAGGGGGGTAGGTCCTACAATGAGCAGTTCTTC

D: NA
J: TRBJ2-2
size: many
V: TRBV29-1
CDR3: CSVALNTGELFF
DNA: TGCAGCGTTGCCCTGAACACCGGGGAGCTGTTTTTT

D: TRBD2
J: TRBJ2-7
size: NA
V: TRBV12-3/TRBV12-4
CDR3: CASSFGRGYSYEQYF
DNA: TGTGCCAGCAGTTTCGGGCGGGGGTACTCCTACGAGCAGTACTTC

D: TRBD1
J: TRBJ2-7
size: NA
V: TRBV4-1
CDR3: CASSQERTGVREQYF
DNA: TGCGCCAGCAGCCAAGAGCGGACAGGGGTGAGGGAGCAGTACTTC

D: TRBD1
J: TRBJ2-7
size: NA
V: TRBV29-1
CDR3: CSVEGGGEQGARSYEQYF
DNA: TGCAGCGTTGAGGGAGGAGGCGAACAGGGGGCCCGCTCCTACGAGCAGTACTTC

D: TRBD1
J: TRBJ1-1
size: NA
V: TRBV12-3/TRBV12-4
CDR3: CASSRQGNLNTEAFF
DNA: TGTGCCAGCAGCCGACAGGGTAATCTGAACACTGAAGCTTTCTTT

D: NA
J: TRBJ1-5
size: many
V: TRBV28
CDR3: CASSLLRQPQHF
DNA: TGTGCCAGCAGTTTATTACGACAGCCCCAGCATTTT

D: NA
J: TRBJ1-4
size: many
V: TRBV3-1
CDR3: CASSQDIREKLFF
DNA: TGTGCCAGCAGCCAAGATATTCGAGAAAAACTGTTTTTT

D: TRBD1
J: TRBJ2-7
size: many
V: TRBV7-2
CDR3: CASSFKLGQVAEQYF
DNA: TGTGCCAGCAGCTTTAAGCTGGGACAGGTAGCCGAGCAGTACTTC

D: TRBD2
J: TRBJ2-7
size: many
V: TRBV5-1
CDR3: CASSLVGLAGGEEQYF
DNA: TGCGCCAGCAGCTTGGTGGGACTAGCGGGGGGAGAAGAGCAGTACTTC

D: NA
J: TRBJ1-6
size: NA
V: TRBV9
CDR3: CASSVGPGQHNSPLHF
DNA: TGTGCCAGCAGCGTGGGACCGGGACAACATAATTCACCCCTCCACTTT

D: TRBD2
J: TRBJ2-2
size: many
V: TRBV5-1
CDR3: CASSLVPTSGLKDTGELFF
DNA: TGCGCCAGCAGCTTGGTCCCTACTAGCGGTCTAAAGGACACCGGGGAGCTGTTTTTT

D: TRBD1
J: TRBJ2-7
size: many
V: TRBV11-2
CDR3: CASSLWGQGSYEQYF
DNA: TGTGCCAGCAGCTTATGGGGACAGGGATCCTACGAGCAGTACTTC

D: NA
J: TRBJ2-5
size: NA
V: TRBV5-1
CDR3: CASSLVSSGETQYF
DNA: TGCGCCAGCAGCTTGGTTTCCTCAGGGGAGACCCAGTACTTC

D: NA
J: TRBJ2-1
size: few
V: TRBV20-1
CDR3: CSARAPASRSEQFF
DNA: TGCAGTGCTAGGGCTCCCGCTTCCCGGAGTGAGCAGTTCTTC

D: TRBD1
J: TRBJ1-2
size: NA
V: TRBV7-9
CDR3: CASSHRGLNYGYTF
DNA: TGTGCCAGCAGCCACAGGGGGCTCAACTATGGCTACACCTTC

D: NA
J: TRBJ1-5
size: many
V: TRBV18
CDR3: CASSPRVAQPQHF
DNA: TGTGCCAGCTCACCACGAGTTGCCCAGCCCCAGCATTTT

D: NA
J: TRBJ2-3
size: NA
V: TRBV7-3
CDR3: CASSPMGRRVGTDTQYF
DNA: TGTGCCAGCAGCCCAATGGGGAGGAGGGTAGGCACAGATACGCAGTATTTT

D: NA
J: TRBJ2-2
size: many
V: TRBV4-1
CDR3: CASRQLANTGELFF
DNA: TGCGCCAGCAGGCAACTTGCGAACACCGGGGAGCTGTTTTTT

D: NA
J: TRBJ1-5
size: many
V: TRBV18
CDR3: CASSPQKNQPQHF
DNA: TGTGCCAGCTCACCCCAGAAGAATCAGCCCCAGCATTTT

D: NA
J: TRBJ2-3
size: many
V: TRBV19
CDR3: CASSITGITDTQYF
DNA: TGTGCCAGTAGTATCACCGGGATCACAGATACGCAGTATTTT

D: NA
J: TRBJ1-5
size: many
V: TRBV12-3/TRBV12-4
CDR3: CASSSTGGNQPQHF
DNA: TGTGCCAGCAGTTCTACAGGAGGCAATCAGCCCCAGCATTTT

D: TRBD2
J: TRBJ2-5
size: many
V: TRBV20-1
CDR3: CSGVAGGQETQYF
DNA: TGCAGTGGGGTAGCGGGGGGCCAAGAGACCCAGTACTTC

D: TRBD1
J: TRBJ2-7
size: many
V: TRBV2
CDR3: CASKDRGAEQYF
DNA: TGTGCCAGCAAGGACAGGGGAGCAGAGCAGTACTTC

D: NA
J: TRBJ1-5
size: NA
V: TRBV19
CDR3: CASSMEGRPQHF
DNA: TGTGCCAGTAGTATGGAGGGGCGGCCCCAGCATTTT

D: TRBD1
J: TRBJ1-6
size: few
V: TRBV20-1
CDR3: CSALRGPVGSPLHF
DNA: TGCAGTGCCCTAAGGGGGCCCGTCGGTTCACCCCTCCACTTT

D: NA
J: TRBJ2-1
size: NA
V: TRBV9
CDR3: CASSGNPGSLETQFF
DNA: TGTGCCAGCAGCGGAAATCCGGGAAGCCTAGAGACCCAGTTCTTC

D: NA
J: TRBJ2-7
size: many
V: TRBV2
CDR3: CASTTVSGPREQYF
DNA: TGTGCCAGCACCACGGTTTCAGGACCTAGGGAGCAGTACTTC

D: NA
J: TRBJ1-2
size: many
V: TRBV6-1
CDR3: CASSEAGGGGYTF
DNA: TGTGCCAGCAGTGAAGCTGGGGGGGGTGGCTACACCTTC

D: TRBD1
J: TRBJ2-5
size: few
V: TRBV5-6
CDR3: CASSSGTVQETQYF
DNA: TGTGCCAGCAGCTCTGGGACAGTCCAAGAGACCCAGTACTTC

D: NA
J: TRBJ2-7
size: few
V: TRBV5-1
CDR3: CASSGGQGRSNEQYF
DNA: TGCGCCAGCAGCGGAGGTCAGGGCAGGAGCAACGAGCAGTACTTC

D: NA
J: TRBJ2-7
size: NA
V: TRBV29-1
CDR3: CSVGVGYEQYF
DNA: TGCAGCGTTGGAGTGGGCTACGAGCAGTACTTC

D: TRBD1
J: TRBJ1-3
size: NA
V: TRBV6-2/TRBV6-3
CDR3: CASSEATGAASGDTIYF
DNA: TGTGCCAGCAGTGAAGCGACAGGGGCGGCCTCTGGAGACACCATATATTTT

D: NA
J: TRBJ2-1
size: many
V: TRBV30
CDR3: CAWTRDHNEQFF
DNA: TGTGCCTGGACCCGGGATCACAATGAGCAGTTCTTC

D: TRBD1
J: TRBJ2-3
size: NA
V: TRBV12-3/TRBV12-4
CDR3: CASSPGTASSTDTRYF
DNA: TGTGCCAGCAGCCCCGGGACAGCCTCTAGCACAGATACGCGGTATTTT

D: TRBD1
J: TRBJ1-2
size: few
V: TRBV20-1
CDR3: CSARRGGTGIGYTF
DNA: TGCAGTGCTAGAAGGGGAGGGACAGGGATTGGCTACACCTTC

D: NA
J: TRBJ2-3
size: few
V: TRBV9
CDR3: CASSEHTDTQYF
DNA: TGTGCCAGCAGCGAGCATACAGATACGCAGTATTTT

D: TRBD1
J: TRBJ2-1
size: many
V: TRBV27
CDR3: CASRAGTGGYNEQFF
DNA: TGTGCCAGCAGAGCCGGGACAGGGGGTTACAATGAGCAGTTCTTC

D: TRBD1
J: TRBJ1-1
size: many
V: TRBV29-1
CDR3: CSASPGTGRGEAFF
DNA: TGCAGCGCTTCTCCCGGGACAGGCAGAGGTGAAGCTTTCTTT

D: TRBD1
J: TRBJ2-5
size: few
V: TRBV7-2
CDR3: CASSFPYRGKTQYF
DNA: TGTGCCAGCAGCTTCCCGTACAGGGGAAAGACCCAGTACTTC

D: NA
J: TRBJ2-7
size: few
V: TRBV5-4
CDR3: CASSPGTFTYEQYF
DNA: TGTGCCAGCAGCCCCGGGACTTTTACTTACGAGCAGTACTTC

D: TRBD1
J: TRBJ1-1
size: many
V: TRBV29-1
CDR3: CSVRPRGVSEAFF
DNA: TGCAGCGTCAGACCCAGGGGGGTTTCTGAAGCTTTCTTT

D: NA
J: TRBJ1-4
size: NA
V: TRBV6-2/TRBV6-3
CDR3: CASGSRDREKLFF
DNA: TGTGCCAGCGGTTCCCGGGACCGGGAAAAACTGTTTTTT

D: NA
J: TRBJ1-1
size: few
V: TRBV19
CDR3: CASSPRERGEAFF
DNA: TGTGCCAGTAGTCCCCGGGAGCGGGGCGAAGCTTTCTTT

D: TRBD1
J: TRBJ1-2
size: NA
V: TRBV5-1
CDR3: CASSRDRDEGYTF
DNA: TGCGCCAGCAGCCGGGACAGGGACGAAGGCTACACCTTC

D: TRBD1
J: TRBJ1-5
size: many
V: TRBV11-2
CDR3: CASSLGDGTGDQPQHF
DNA: TGTGCCAGCAGCTTAGGGGACGGGACAGGGGATCAGCCCCAGCATTTT

D: NA
J: TRBJ1-4
size: NA
V: TRBV4-2
CDR3: CASSPGQWGEKLFF
DNA: TGTGCCAGCAGCCCAGGACAGTGGGGGGAAAAACTGTTTTTT

D: NA
J: TRBJ1-2
size: many
V: TRBV18
CDR3: CASSPPASGVNYGYTF
DNA: TGTGCCAGCTCACCACCCGCCTCGGGGGTGAACTATGGCTACACCTTC

D: NA
J: TRBJ2-3
size: few
V: TRBV19
CDR3: CASSIAARLADTQYF
DNA: TGTGCCAGTAGTATAGCGGCGAGATTAGCAGATACGCAGTATTTT